This T cell receptor beta chain is drawn from a study of Graves' ophthalmopathy and Graves' hyperthyroidism. Study-level points and caveats: Discrimination between ophthalmopathy and stable hyperthyroidism by a 13-signature model showed about 89% sensitivity and 70% to 82% specificity. Most thyroid clonotypes with frequency above 0.001 were detected in blood too.

Amplified TCR beta CDR3 regions were obtained using RNA transcripts as template. HTBI primers were used in a first-round RT-PCR, which preceded a second-round multiplex PCR. Each CDR3 protein gets one entry after TCRdb re-called the multiplex PCR reads with MiXCR. Of hundreds of thousands of distinct CDR3 sequences in the sample, under 25% were seen once. Germline V gene sequence: CDR1 MNHEY, CDR2 SMNVEV (reference sequence). Trimming removed 3 bases at V and 4 bases at J, with 13 bases between. This CDR3 is 15 amino acids long. In its sample, this clonotype was seen many times. The antigen is not known. Hyperthyroidism showing no ophthalmopathy within 18 months of follow-up was stable. The diagnosis was founded upon clinical symptoms, serum thyroxine, TRAb, thyroid ultrasound and orbital computed tomography.

The clonotype originates from a woman younger than 35 with stable Graves' hyperthyroidism. V and J are TRBV27 and TRBJ1-5; unclear D gene. The sequencing input was peripheral blood. In DNA, the CDR3 is TGTGCCAGCAGTTTTGGCAGCCACTCGAATCAGCCCCAGCATTTT. Protein: CASSFGSHSNQPQHF.